This entry lists 27 T cell receptor beta chains sequenced from one sample in a study of CD4 T cells in relation to SARS-CoV-2 and coronaviruses. The method was immunoSEQ multiplex PCR; TCRdb's version includes in-frame clones alone and lacks a portion of them. Of about 19,000 clones in the sample, around four fifths were seen once. Before the COVID-19 pandemic, during about 2011-2019, CD4+ T cells were taken from unexposed donors. CD4+ T cells were isolated from the cells after 10 days of culture. These receptors have no identified antigens. What was sequenced was CD4+ T cells from PBMCs, cultured in vitro. The receptors originated from a human donor in good health.

This chain joins TRBV29-1 and TRBJ2-7; 8 bases are shared with TRBD2. The V gene's germline CDR1 is SQVTM and CDR2 ANQGSEA. V was clipped by 6 bases and J by 5 bases; unmatched bases: 9. The CDR3 covers 13 residues. The CDR3 DNA reads TGCAGCGTCCGTATGCAGCGGGAGAACGAGCAGTACTTC. This gives the protein CSVRMQRENEQYF.

The V call is TRBV6-2 or TRBV6-3, the J call TRBJ2-4; 8 nucleotides match TRBD2. This CDR3 comprises 16 residues. From germline, CDR1 is MNHEY and CDR2 SVGEGT. Unmatched junction bases numbered 4, after V lost 2 bases and J lost 1 base. DNA for the CDR3: TGTGCCAGCAGTTACGGCGGGGGGTATGCCAAAAACATTCAGTACTTC. Translation gives CASSYGGGYAKNIQYF.

This clone has a handful of counts. CDR3 sequence reads: CASSPPTGLEEQYF. DNA of the CDR3: TGCGCCAGCAGCCCTCCCACAGGGCTGGAAGAGCAGTACTTC. The rearrangement links TRBV5-1 to TRBJ2-7; TRBD1 might be the D (6 bases). Germline loops: CDR1 SGHRS, CDR2 YFSETQ. The CDR3 is 14 amino acids. The V and J ends lost 4 bases and 7 bases respectively, with 18 bases between them.

This clone was counted once. V gene TRBV3-1 (or the pseudogene TRBV3-2) combines with J gene TRBJ2-2; TRBD1 aligns across 7 bases. The CDR3 consists of 16 residues. V was clipped by 2 bases and J by 3 bases; unmatched bases: 6. Germline values: CDR1 LGHDT, CDR2 YNNKEL (reference sequence). Written as DNA, the CDR3 is TGTGCCAGCAGCCAACAACAGGGGACCCACACCGGGGAGCTGTTTTTT. The encoded protein is CASSQQQGTHTGELFF.

The chain joins TRBV2 to TRBJ1-4, with 7 bases identical to TRBD1. Losses at the gene ends were 6 bases for V and 4 bases for J; bases not matched to a gene: 5. Germline V CDR1 and CDR2: SNHLY, FYNNEI. The CDR3 is 14 amino acids. CDR3 DNA: TGTGCCAGCAGGACAGGGACAAATAATGAAAAACTGTTTTTT. This encodes CASRTGTNNEKLFF.

CDR3 in amino acids: CASSLGGTTQYF. CDR3 bases: TGTGCCAGCAGCTTAGGGGGTACGACCCAGTACTTC. The chain has TRBV7-9 and TRBJ2-5; D unclear. Looked up from germline, CDR1 is SEHNR and CDR2 is FQNEAQ (reference sequence). The CDR3 runs to 12 residues. With 1 base removed from V and 7 bases from J, the gap between germline ends came to 7 bases. The full variable domain, rest sourced from reference TRBV7-9 and TRBJ2-5, is DTGVSQNPRHKITKRGQNVTFRCDPISEHNRLYWYRQTLGQGPEFLTYFQNEAQLEKSRLLSDRFSAERPKGSFSTLEIQRTEQGDSAMYLCASSLGGTTQYFGPGTRLLVL.

The chain is built from TRBV4-3 and TRBJ2-3, with D unclear. Germline loops: CDR1 LGHNA, CDR2 YSLEER. The CDR3 runs 16 residues. The ends were cut back, 0 bases at V and 2 bases at J, with 12 bases in the middle. The CDR3 loop reads CASSQDQDFNTDTQYF. The CDR3 DNA sequence: TGCGCCAGCAGCCAAGATCAAGACTTCAACACAGATACGCAGTATTTT.

The V and J genes are TRBV6-5 and TRBJ2-2; D is possibly TRBD1 (6 bases). Trimming shortened V by 6 bases and J by 4 bases, and 9 bases separated the two germline ends. The CDR3 covers 13 residues. CDR1 and CDR2 (germline): MNHEY, SVGAGI. The DNA of the CDR3 is TGTGCCAGCAGGACAGGTTTCACCGGGGAGCTGTTTTTT. Amino acids: CASRTGFTGELFF.

This sequence joins TRBV29-1 and TRBJ1-2; TRBD1 matches 7 bases. Germline CDR1 reads SQVTM; CDR2 reads ANQGSEA. The CDR3 runs 12 residues. Losses at the gene ends were 7 bases for V and 4 bases for J; bases not matched to a gene: 6. CDR3 DNA: TGCAGCGCAGCCGACAGGGCCTATGGCTACACCTTC. This gives the protein CSAADRAYGYTF.

This sequence joins TRBV11-3 and TRBJ2-7; D gene ambiguous. The CDR3 runs to 13 residues. V was clipped by 1 base and J by 0 bases, with 4 bases between them. Germline V gene data show CDR1 as SGHNT and CDR2 as YENEEA. The CDR3, as DNA: TGTGCCAGCAGCTTAGCTCCCTCCTACGAGCAGTACTTC. Its translation: CASSLAPSYEQYF.

V is TRBV24-1 and J is TRBJ2-3, with D maybe TRBD2 (7 bases). CDR1 and CDR2 (germline): KGHDR, SFDVKD. This CDR3 is 15 amino acids long. The V end was cut by 1 base, the J end by 7 bases, with 14 bases between. For the CDR3, the DNA is TGTGCCACCAGTGATTTTGTTCGGGGGGCCTATACGCAGTATTTT. It codes for CATSDFVRGAYTQYF.

V gene TRBV25-1 combines with J gene TRBJ2-7, with 11 bases that match TRBD1. This CDR3 is built from 18 residues. Germline assignment: CDR1 MGHDK and CDR2 SYGVNS. V lost 4 bases and J lost 3; bases outside the gene matches: 14. CDR3 amino acids: CASSGLSDRGRPVYEQYF. The CDR3 DNA sequence: TGTGCCAGCAGTGGACTCTCGGACAGGGGGCGCCCCGTCTACGAGCAGTACTTC.

This clone has just one count. The chain employs TRBV19 and TRBJ1-3; a weak D match, TRBD1 (6 bases). Trimming pared 7 bases from V and 0 bases from J, leaving 16 bases between. This CDR3 is built from 16 residues. Germline CDR1 is LNHDA and CDR2 is SQIVND (reference sequence). The CDR3 DNA reads TGTGCCAGTACCGATCCACGACAGGCCTCTGGAAACACCATATATTTT. Protein product: CASTDPRQASGNTIYF.

The chain recombines TRBV11-2 with TRBJ2-3, with a tentative D call TRBD2 (6 bases). The CDR3 runs to 15 residues. Germline CDR1 is SGHAT and CDR2 is FQNNGV. The V gene lost 4 bases and the J gene lost 0 bases, with 11 bases spanning the gap. The CDR3 DNA sequence: TGTGCCAGCAGCTCTCGACTAGAGAGCACAGATACGCAGTATTTT. It specifies CASSSRLESTDTQYF.

This sequence joins TRBV10-3 and TRBJ1-5; possibly TRBD1 for D (6 bases). Trimming shortened V by 0 bases and J by 5 bases, and 14 bases separated the two germline ends. The CDR3 runs 16 residues. In germline, CDR1 is ENHRY, CDR2 SYGVKD. CDR3 region: CAISESRGGADQPQHF. CDR3 DNA: TGTGCCATCAGTGAGTCGCGGGGGGGGGCGGATCAGCCCCAGCATTTT.

V is TRBV10-3 and J is TRBJ1-4; D gene unclear. The CDR3 has 14 residues. Per germline, CDR1 ENHRY and CDR2 SYGVKD. Trimming shortened V by 6 bases and J by 8 bases, and 16 bases separated the two germline ends. Here the CDR3 DNA reads TGTGCCATCAGCGCAGCCCCGCAGGAAGAAAAACTGTTTTTT. Protein sequence: CAISAAPQEEKLFF.

This rearrangement joins TRBV3-1 (or the pseudogene TRBV3-2) to TRBJ2-1; 8 bases map to TRBD2. The CDR3 totals 17 residues. Germline CDR1 and CDR2: LGHDT and YNNKEL (reference sequence). Losses at the gene ends were 0 bases for V and 5 bases for J; bases not matched to a gene: 9. The CDR3 loop is CASSQDQSGTRNNEQFF. The DNA of the CDR3 is TGTGCCAGCAGCCAAGATCAATCTGGGACTAGGAACAATGAGCAGTTCTTC.

The chain links TRBV24-1 to TRBJ1-5; a weak D match, TRBD1 (5 bases). CDR1 is KGHDR, CDR2 SFDVKD, per germline. Trimming left V 5 bases short and J 1 base short, with 8 bases between. The CDR3 spans 14 residues. The CDR3 nucleotides read TGTGCCACCAGTGGACAGCAAAGCAATCAGCCCCAGCATTTT. Translation: CATSGQQSNQPQHF.

The chain combines TRBV5-1 with TRBJ2-3, with D perhaps TRBD1 (5 bases). The V and J ends lost 0 bases and 0 bases respectively, with 8 bases between them. The germline gives CDR1 SGHRS, CDR2 YFSETQ. The CDR3 loop spans 15 amino acids. The CDR3: CASSLGTHSTDTQYF. The CDR3 DNA reads TGCGCCAGCAGCTTGGGGACACATAGCACAGATACGCAGTATTTT.

The chain uses TRBV7-2 and TRBJ2-1; possibly TRBD2 for D (6 bases). The CDR3 totals 14 residues. Trimming took 3 bases from V and 5 from J, leaving 11 bases between them. CDR1 is SGHTA, CDR2 FQGNSA, per germline. The CDR3 sequence is CASSFGTGDNEQFF. The CDR3 DNA reads TGTGCCAGCAGCTTCGGGACGGGAGACAATGAGCAGTTCTTC.

The V call is TRBV24-1, the J call TRBJ2-3; 8 nucleotides match TRBD1. CDR1 and CDR2 (germline): KGHDR, SFDVKD. The CDR3 runs 14 residues. V lost 6 bases to trimming and J lost 1 base; unmatched junction nucleotides: 2. DNA for the CDR3: TGTGCCACCAGTCCGGGACAGGGCACAGATACGCAGTATTTT. Its protein is CATSPGQGTDTQYF.

This clone was observed a handful of times. The chain recombines TRBV5-1 with TRBJ2-7, with D possibly matching TRBD1 (7 bases). The V end was cut by 0 bases, the J end by 4 bases, with 20 bases between. The germline CDR1 and CDR2 sequences are SGHRS and YFSETQ. The CDR3 contains 17 residues. The CDR3 DNA is TGCGCCAGCAGCTTGGAAGGAGGGGGCGGAACACCATACGAGCAGTACTTC. Translation gives CASSLEGGGGTPYEQYF.

A single count supports this clone. This sequence joins TRBV5-5 and TRBJ1-2, with 7 bases fitting TRBD1. The germline CDR1 and CDR2 sequences are SGHKS and YYEKEE (reference sequence). CDR3 length: 15 residues. Trimming removed 2 bases from V and 0 bases from J; junction bases left unmatched: 4. In DNA, the CDR3 is TGTGCCAGCAGCTTCCAGGGGGTAGCTAACTATGGCTACACCTTC. This sequence encodes CASSFQGVANYGYTF.

J is TRBJ2-3 and V is TRBV7-6; 12 nucleotides line up with TRBD2. This CDR3 comprises 16 residues. V gave up 5 bases and J gave up 5 bases; unmatched junction bases: 8. The germline gives CDR1 SGHVS, CDR2 FNYEAQ. The CDR3 is CASSLSSGGALDTQYF. In nucleotides, the CDR3 is TGTGCCAGCAGCCTCTCTAGCGGGGGGGCCTTAGATACGCAGTATTTT.

The chain carries TRBV30 and TRBJ1-2, with 8 bases identical to TRBD1. With 5 bases clipped from V and 7 bases from J, the junction kept 12 bases outside the gene matches. This CDR3 is 14 amino acids long. In germline, CDR1 is GTSNPN, CDR2 SVGIG (reference sequence). The CDR3 region is CAWVTGVGVSGYTF. CDR3 nucleotides: TGTGCCTGGGTGACAGGGGTAGGGGTTAGTGGCTACACCTTC.

J is TRBJ2-7 and V is TRBV4-2; no clear D gene. The CDR3 contains 13 residues. Per the germline V gene, CDR1 is LGHNA and CDR2 is YNFKEQ. V lost 0 bases to trimming and J lost 4 bases, with 7 bases between them. This CDR3 is CASSQDNWYEQYF. CDR3 sequence (DNA): TGTGCCAGCAGCCAAGATAATTGGTACGAGCAGTACTTC.

This chain connects TRBV5-4 to TRBJ2-7; D ambiguous. This CDR3 spans 13 amino acids. CDR1 is SGHNT and CDR2 is YYREEE in the germline V gene (reference sequence). V lost 5 bases and J lost 9, with 18 bases in between. The CDR3 loop reads CASSPDPDHAQYF. The DNA of the CDR3 is TGTGCCAGCAGTCCAGACCCGGACCACGCGCAGTACTTC.